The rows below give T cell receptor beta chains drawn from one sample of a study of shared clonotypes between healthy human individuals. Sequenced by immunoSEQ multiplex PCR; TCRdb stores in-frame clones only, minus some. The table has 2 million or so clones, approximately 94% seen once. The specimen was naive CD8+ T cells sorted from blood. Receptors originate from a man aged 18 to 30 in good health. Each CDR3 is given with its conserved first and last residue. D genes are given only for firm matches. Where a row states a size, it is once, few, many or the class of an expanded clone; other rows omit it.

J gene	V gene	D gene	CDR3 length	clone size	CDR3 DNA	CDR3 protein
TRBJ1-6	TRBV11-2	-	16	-	TGTGCCAGCAGCTTAGATGGGCAGACCTATAATTCACCCCTCCACTTT	CASSLDGQTYNSPLHF
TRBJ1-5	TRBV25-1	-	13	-	TGTGCCAGCAGTGACCATGGTTGGCAGCCCCAGCATTTT	CASSDHGWQPQHF
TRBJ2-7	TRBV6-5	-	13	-	TGTGCCAGCAGTCTGGACCTAGGGTACGAGCAGTACTTC	CASSLDLGYEQYF
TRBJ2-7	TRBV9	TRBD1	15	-	TGTGCCAGCAGCGTAACCCGGGACAGCTCCTACGAGCAGTACTTC	CASSVTRDSSYEQYF
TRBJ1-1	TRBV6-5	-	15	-	TGTGCCAGCAGTTACTCGGAAGGGAGGGACACTGAAGCTTTCTTT	CASSYSEGRDTEAFF
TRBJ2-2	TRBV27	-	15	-	TGTGCCACCGGGGGCCTCCCACTTGTCACCGGGGAGCTGTTTTTT	CATGGLPLVTGELFF
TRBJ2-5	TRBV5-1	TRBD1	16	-	TGCGCCAGCAGCTTAGACAGGGCCCCATACCAAGAGACCCAGTACTTC	CASSLDRAPYQETQYF
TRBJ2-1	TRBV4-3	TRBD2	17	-	TGCGCCAGCAGCCAAAGCAGTGGACTAGCGGGAGCCCCGCAGCAGTTCTTC	CASSQSSGLAGAPQQFF
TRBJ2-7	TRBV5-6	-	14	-	TGTGCCAGCAGCTTCGGAGACGTGGGCCACGAGCAGTACTTC	CASSFGDVGHEQYF
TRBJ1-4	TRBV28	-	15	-	TGTGCCAGCAGGTCGAGGCTCGGCTCTAATGAAAAACTGTTTTTT	CASRSRLGSNEKLFF
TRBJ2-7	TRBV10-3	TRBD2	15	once	TGTGCCATCAGTGAGTCAGATAGCGGGAGAGTCGAGCAGTACTTC	CAISESDSGRVEQYF
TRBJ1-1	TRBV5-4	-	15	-	TGTGCCAGCAGCGACTCAGGGGTGATGAACACTGAAGCTTTCTTT	CASSDSGVMNTEAFF
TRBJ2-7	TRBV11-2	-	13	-	TGTGCCAGCAGCACATATGACGGATACGAGCAGTACTTC	CASSTYDGYEQYF